This record looks at one T cell receptor (beta chain) sequence and its context. Its target is unknown. The length of the CDR3 is 14 residues. This sample was included in a study of T cells expressing NK-cell markers. Turning to the study itself: The authors derived TCR beta repertoires from sorted CD3+CD56+NKG2C+, CD3+CD56+NKG2C- and CD3+CD56-NKG2C+ T cells.

The authors made TCR beta cDNA libraries by 5'RACE template switching. This switching added a universal primer site and UMIs. TCRdb re-called the 5' RACE reads and gives one entry per CDR3 protein, without DNA. Its clone listing holds 500,000 to 700,000 distinct CDR3 sequences. Study outcomes and limitations: HCMV specificity of the expanded NKG2C+ T cell clones stayed unclear. NKG2C+ dominant clonotype frequencies in six or seven donors were roughly 1.0-7.0% of CD8+ T cells.

Sequencing input: blood T cells: a sorted CD56 or NKG2C T cell subset, CD4+ or CD8+ T cells, or bulk PBMC T cells (not recorded which). The sequence was collected from a young man in good health. The rearrangement links TRBV12-3 or TRBV12-4 to TRBJ1-1; the TRBD1 assignment by TCRdb is unverifiable without DNA. CDR3: CASLITGQNTEAFF.